The source of this T cell receptor (beta chain) is a study of cytomegalovirus exposure and HLA in healthy donors. Study results and caveats: A later analysis reportedly found fewer N-insertions in an Asian-associated ancestry cluster than the approximately 660-donor mean. TCR beta V- and J-gene trimming, according to a later analysis, was linked to a missense DCLRE1C variant.

Regarding this clone: What it binds is not known.

Between the trimmed V and J ends, which lost 5 bases and 1 base, there was a span of 10 bases. There are 14 residues in the CDR3. Germline CDR1 WSHSY, CDR2 SAAADI. 13 Jbeta primers and 60 Vbeta primers were used for the PCR. The assay was immunoSEQ multiplex PCR, and TCRdb's table has in-frame clones only and misses some. The sample records some 150,000 clones, roughly 9% being singletons. The source is a woman in her thirties or forties in good health and CMV-seropositive. The chain couples TRBV10-2 to TRBJ2-3; weak D call: TRBD1 (5 bases). The material sequenced was PBMCs. The CDR3 DNA follows: TGCGCCAGCAGTCCCGGACACCGCACAGATACGCAGTATTTT. Its protein product is CASSPGHRTDTQYF.